The rows below give T cell receptor beta chains drawn from one sample of a study of T cells after yellow fever vaccination. TCRdb recomputed calls from the 5' RACE reads with MiXCR, one row per CDR3 protein. Among about 300,000 distinct CDR3 sequences listed, around 7% were seen once. This material consisted of PBMCs, taken roughly 46 days after the first yellow fever vaccination. These receptors were collected from a man younger than 30 who received the YFV17D yellow fever vaccine. Both conserved end residues are part of each CDR3. The size entry is marked missing in some rows and otherwise reads once, few, many or a size class.

cdr3_aa: CASSFFSLGPGANVLTF; clone_size: NA; v_call: TRBV12-3/TRBV12-4
cdr3_aa: CASSLGGQGRDEQYF; clone_size: NA; v_call: TRBV5-1
cdr3_aa: CASSPIQDRGLKDTQYF; clone_size: many; v_call: TRBV4-2
cdr3_aa: CASSLVADLTDTQYF; clone_size: few; v_call: TRBV7-6
cdr3_aa: CASSEASGQLYNEQFF; clone_size: few; v_call: TRBV4-3
cdr3_aa: CATSSVKQETQYF; clone_size: many; v_call: TRBV24-1
cdr3_aa: CASSCTSLINQPQHF; clone_size: NA; v_call: TRBV21-1
cdr3_aa: CASSPDRGSGELFF; clone_size: many; v_call: TRBV4-3
cdr3_aa: CASSPPVQGEAQYF; clone_size: few; v_call: TRBV18
cdr3_aa: CAIRPGQGLSPLHF; clone_size: few; v_call: TRBV10-3
cdr3_aa: CSARPRGGNTGELFF; clone_size: few; v_call: TRBV20-1
cdr3_aa: CASSLEDRAGNTIYF; clone_size: few; v_call: TRBV5-1
cdr3_aa: CASSQGQGQGNTIYF; clone_size: many; v_call: TRBV4-1
cdr3_aa: CASSQVGFDSGNTIYF; clone_size: many; v_call: TRBV7-6
cdr3_aa: CSAEVGDTQYF; clone_size: NA; v_call: TRBV20-1
cdr3_aa: CCARDWQGASTDTQYF; clone_size: NA; v_call: TRBV20-1
cdr3_aa: CASSLTGVETQYF; clone_size: many; v_call: TRBV12-3/TRBV12-4
cdr3_aa: CASSAAGGTYEQYF; clone_size: NA; v_call: TRBV7-9
cdr3_aa: CASSQVTGGSEQFF; clone_size: few; v_call: TRBV4-2
cdr3_aa: CASSVGPQGNEQFF; clone_size: NA; v_call: TRBV2
cdr3_aa: CSVVGWAETTSGYTF; clone_size: NA; v_call: TRBV29-1
cdr3_aa: CASSLERTDTQYF; clone_size: many; v_call: TRBV7-3